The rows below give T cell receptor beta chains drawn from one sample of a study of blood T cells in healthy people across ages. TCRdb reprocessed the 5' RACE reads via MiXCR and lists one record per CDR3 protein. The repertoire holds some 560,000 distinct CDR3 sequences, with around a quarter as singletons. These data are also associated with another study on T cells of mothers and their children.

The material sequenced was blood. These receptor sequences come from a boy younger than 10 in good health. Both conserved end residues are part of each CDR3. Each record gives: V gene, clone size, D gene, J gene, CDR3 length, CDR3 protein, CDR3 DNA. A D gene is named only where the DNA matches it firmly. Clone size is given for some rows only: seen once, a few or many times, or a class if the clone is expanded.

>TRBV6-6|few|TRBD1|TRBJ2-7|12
CASTLTGREQYF
TGTGCCAGCACCCTGACAGGGCGAGAGCAGTACTTC
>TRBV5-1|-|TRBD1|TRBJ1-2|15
CASSLDRERSYGYTF
TGCGCCAGCAGCTTAGACAGGGAACGGAGCTATGGCTACACCTTC
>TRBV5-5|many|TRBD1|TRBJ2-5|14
CASSLGQGLETQYF
TGTGCCAGCAGCTTGGGACAGGGGTTAGAGACCCAGTACTTC
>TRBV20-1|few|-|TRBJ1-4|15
CSARDLRQNNEKLFF
TGCAGTGCTAGAGATCTTCGACAGAATAATGAAAAACTGTTTTTT
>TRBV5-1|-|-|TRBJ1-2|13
CASSWGDNYGYTF
TGCGCCAGCAGCTGGGGGGATAACTATGGCTACACCTTC
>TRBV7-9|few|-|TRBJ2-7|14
CASSFGQLPYEQYF
TGTGCCAGCAGCTTTGGACAGTTACCCTACGAGCAGTACTTC
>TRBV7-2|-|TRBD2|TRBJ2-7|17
CASSLPPLAGESYEQYF
TGTGCCAGCAGCTTACCCCCACTAGCGGGGGAATCCTACGAGCAGTACTTC
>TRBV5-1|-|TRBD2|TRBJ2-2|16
CASSLVAGVMTGELFF
TGCGCCAGCAGCTTGGTGGCGGGAGTTATGACCGGGGAGCTGTTTTTT
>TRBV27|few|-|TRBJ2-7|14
CASSLKTGSYEQYF
TGTGCCAGCAGTTTGAAAACAGGCTCCTACGAGCAGTACTTC
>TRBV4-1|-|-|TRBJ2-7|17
CASSQDSAAFGNYEQYF
TGCGCCAGCAGCCAAGATTCTGCAGCCTTTGGCAACTACGAGCAGTACTTC
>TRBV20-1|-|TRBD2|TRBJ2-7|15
CSAAHGLAGGYEQYF
TGCAGTGCTGCCCACGGGCTAGCGGGAGGGTACGAGCAGTACTTC
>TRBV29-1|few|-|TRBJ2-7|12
CSVAGQYDEQYF
TGCAGCGTTGCGGGACAATACGACGAGCAGTACTTC
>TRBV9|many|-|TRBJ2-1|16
CASSVDGRGRGDEQFF
TGTGCCAGCAGCGTAGACGGGCGAGGCAGGGGCGATGAGCAGTTCTTC
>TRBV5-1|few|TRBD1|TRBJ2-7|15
CASSSGTGASREQYF
TGCGCCAGCAGCTCCGGGACAGGGGCCTCTAGGGAGCAGTACTTC
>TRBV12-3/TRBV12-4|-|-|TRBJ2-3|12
CASTISSDTQYF
TGTGCCAGCACAATTAGCTCAGATACGCAGTATTTT
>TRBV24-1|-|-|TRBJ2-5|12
CATSEQGETQYF
TGTGCCACCAGTGAACAGGGTGAGACCCAGTACTTC
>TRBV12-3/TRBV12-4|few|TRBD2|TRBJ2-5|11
CASSKSGGTYF
TGTGCCAGCAGTAAAAGCGGGGGAACGTACTTC
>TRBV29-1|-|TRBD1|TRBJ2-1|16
CSVEDQGELAYNEQFF
TGCAGCGTTGAAGATCAGGGGGAACTAGCCTACAATGAGCAGTTCTTC
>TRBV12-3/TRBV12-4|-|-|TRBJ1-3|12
CASRRSGNTIYF
TGTGCCAGCCGGCGCTCTGGAAACACCATATATTTT
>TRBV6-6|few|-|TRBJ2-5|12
CASSLSNIQEHF
TGTGCCAGCAGTCTCTCCAACATACAGGAACACTTC
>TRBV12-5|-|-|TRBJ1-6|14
CASGLSSYNSPLHF
TGTGCTAGTGGTTTAAGCTCCTATAATTCACCCCTCCACTTT
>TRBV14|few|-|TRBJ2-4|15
CASSLSPGMKNIQYF
TGTGCCAGCAGCCTCAGCCCGGGGATGAAAAACATTCAGTACTTC
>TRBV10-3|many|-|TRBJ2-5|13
CAISQGSGETQYF
TGTGCCATCAGTCAGGGGTCCGGAGAGACCCAGTACTTC
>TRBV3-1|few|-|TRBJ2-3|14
CASSQDPSTDTQYF
TGTGCCAGCAGCCAAGATCCTAGCACAGATACGCAGTATTTT
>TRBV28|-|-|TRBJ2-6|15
CASSPRRSGANVLTF
TGTGCCAGCAGCCCACGGCGCTCTGGGGCCAACGTCCTGACTTTC
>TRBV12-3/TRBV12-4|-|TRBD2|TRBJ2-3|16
CASSLGTSGGNWRQYF
TGTGCCAGCAGTTTGGGGACTAGTGGGGGCAATTGGAGGCAGTATTTT
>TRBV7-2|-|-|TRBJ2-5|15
CASSLVTGIQETQYF
TGTGCCAGCAGCTTAGTCACGGGTATACAAGAGACCCAGTACTTC
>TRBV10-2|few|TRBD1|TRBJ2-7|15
CASSESLRQGYEQYF
TGCGCCAGCAGTGAGTCCTTGAGACAGGGGTACGAGCAGTACTTC
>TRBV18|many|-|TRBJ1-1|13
CASSPPGVGEAFF
TGTGCCAGCTCACCACCTGGGGTTGGTGAAGCTTTCTTT
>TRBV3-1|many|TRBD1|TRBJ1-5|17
CASSQGTGALSNQPQHF
TGTGCCAGCAGCCAAGGGACAGGGGCCCTTAGCAATCAGCCCCAGCATTTT
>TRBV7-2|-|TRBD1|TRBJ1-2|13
CASSSQGPGGYTF
TGTGCCAGCAGCTCACAGGGGCCTGGGGGCTACACCTTC
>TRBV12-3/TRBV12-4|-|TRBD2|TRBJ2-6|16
CASSTWGGFGANVLTF
TGTGCCAGCAGCACATGGGGGGGGTTTGGGGCCAACGTCCTGACTTTC
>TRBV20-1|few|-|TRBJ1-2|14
CSASDRRQIGGYTF
TGCAGTGCTAGCGACAGGCGCCAGATAGGAGGCTACACCTTC
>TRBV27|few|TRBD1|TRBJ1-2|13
CASRRQGNYGYTF
TGTGCCAGCAGACGACAGGGTAACTATGGCTACACCTTC
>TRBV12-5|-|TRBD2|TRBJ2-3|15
CASGLQRGNTDTQYF
TGTGCTAGTGGTTTGCAGCGGGGGAACACAGATACGCAGTATTTT